This T cell receptor beta chain was profiled in a study of blood T cell repertoires in COVID-19. The CDR3 covers 14 residues. Germline V gene lookup returns CDR1 LGHDT and CDR2 YNNKEL (reference sequence). To note about this clone: The junction and the germline gene differ at one end; a read error may be behind it.

Original processing notes: The assay estimated nucleated cells by amplifying reference gene primers. The data were produced by immunoSEQ multiplex PCR, yet TCRdb's version contains in-frame clones alone and is incomplete. V, J and clone size are taken as reported in that table, and D and trimming were inferred from the DNA itself. The table records some 63,000 clones, roughly 85% of them present only once. The origin of this receptor is a human donor in a cohort sampled during active COVID-19. The material sequenced was peripheral blood. This chain links TRBV3-1 (or the pseudogene TRBV3-2) with TRBJ2-3; no reliable D call. CDR3 loop: CASSPANSTYTQYF. CDR3 in DNA: TGTGCCAGCAGCCCAGCCAATAGCACATATACGCAGTATTTT.